Listed below are T cell receptor beta chains from one sample, sequenced in a study of blood T cell repertoires in COVID-19. Sequencing was performed with immunoSEQ multiplex PCR; in TCRdb, only in-frame clones are kept and a portion is missing. The repertoire holds 250,000 to 300,000 clones, with about four fifths as singletons. What was sequenced was PBMCs or T cells enriched from blood (not recorded which). Source of these receptors: a man aged 35 to 55 who had been exposed to COVID-19. Each CDR3 is given with its conserved first and last residue. Each record gives: V gene, J gene, D gene, clone size, CDR3 DNA, CDR3 protein. A D gene is named only where the DNA matches it firmly. Size values are once, few and many counts, or a class for expanded clones, and some rows have none.

v_call: TRBV18
j_call: TRBJ1-2
d_call: .
clone_size: .
cdr3_nt: TGTGCCAGCTCACCGCGGACTGATTATGGCTACACCTTC
cdr3_aa: CASSPRTDYGYTF

v_call: TRBV24-1
j_call: TRBJ2-5
d_call: .
clone_size: .
cdr3_nt: TGTGCCACCAGTGATACCCCGGGGAGGACCCAGTACTTC
cdr3_aa: CATSDTPGRTQYF

v_call: TRBV3-1/TRBV3-2
j_call: TRBJ2-5
d_call: TRBD2
clone_size: .
cdr3_nt: TGTGCCAGCAGCCCCGGGACTAGAGGTTGGGAGACCCAGTACTTC
cdr3_aa: CASSPGTRGWETQYF

v_call: TRBV2
j_call: TRBJ1-5
d_call: .
clone_size: .
cdr3_nt: TGTGCCAGCAGTAAACAGGGAATTAAAGATCAGCCCCAGCATTTT
cdr3_aa: CASSKQGIKDQPQHF

v_call: TRBV5-8
j_call: TRBJ1-2
d_call: .
clone_size: .
cdr3_nt: TGTGCCAGCAGCTTGGGAGGCGTAGATGGCTACACCTTC
cdr3_aa: CASSLGGVDGYTF

v_call: TRBV24-1
j_call: TRBJ2-7
d_call: .
clone_size: .
cdr3_nt: TGTGCCACCAGTGGAACAGGCGGATCTCACGAGCAGTACTTC
cdr3_aa: CATSGTGGSHEQYF

v_call: TRBV3-1/TRBV3-2
j_call: TRBJ2-7
d_call: TRBD1
clone_size: .
cdr3_nt: TGTGCCAGCAGATTGACAGGGTTCGACGAGCAGTACTTC
cdr3_aa: CASRLTGFDEQYF

v_call: TRBV4-2
j_call: TRBJ2-3
d_call: .
clone_size: .
cdr3_nt: TGTGCCAGCAGCCAAAAGCAGGGAAGCACAGATACGCAGTATTTT
cdr3_aa: CASSQKQGSTDTQYF

v_call: TRBV5-1
j_call: TRBJ2-7
d_call: TRBD1
clone_size: .
cdr3_nt: TGCGCCAGCAGCTTGGGGCAGGGGGCTCTCGAGCAGTACTTC
cdr3_aa: CASSLGQGALEQYF

v_call: TRBV9
j_call: TRBJ2-1
d_call: TRBD2
clone_size: .
cdr3_nt: TGTGCCAGCAGCGTAGCTACCCGGGGGGATGAGCAGTTCTTC
cdr3_aa: CASSVATRGDEQFF

v_call: TRBV5-1
j_call: TRBJ1-1
d_call: .
clone_size: .
cdr3_nt: TGCGCCAGCAGCCCGAGAGAGGGTGGAGGGAACACTGAAGCTTTCTTT
cdr3_aa: CASSPREGGGNTEAFF

v_call: TRBV11-2
j_call: TRBJ1-1
d_call: .
clone_size: .
cdr3_nt: TGTGCCAGCAGCTTAGTGGCAGGGGCAGGCACTGAAGCTTTCTTT
cdr3_aa: CASSLVAGAGTEAFF

v_call: TRBV23-1
j_call: TRBJ1-2
d_call: .
clone_size: once
cdr3_nt: TGCGCCAGCAGTCCGTCCCGGGGGGACCTCCTACCATTCTACACCTTC
cdr3_aa: CASSPSRGDLLPFYTF

v_call: TRBV6-1
j_call: TRBJ2-7
d_call: .
clone_size: .
cdr3_nt: TGTGCCAGCAGTGATACAACCTTCCCGCAGTACTTC
cdr3_aa: CASSDTTFPQYF

v_call: TRBV4-1
j_call: TRBJ2-7
d_call: TRBD2
clone_size: .
cdr3_nt: TGCGCCAGCAGGGGGAGGGGGGCTAGCGGGACCTACGAGCAGTACTTC
cdr3_aa: CASRGRGASGTYEQYF

v_call: TRBV5-1
j_call: TRBJ2-7
d_call: TRBD1
clone_size: .
cdr3_nt: TGCGCCAGCAGCACAGGGGCCCGCACCTACGAGCAGTACTTC
cdr3_aa: CASSTGARTYEQYF

v_call: TRBV25-1
j_call: TRBJ2-7
d_call: .
clone_size: .
cdr3_nt: TGTGCCAGCAGTGAAACCGGAAACAGGGTTGGCGAGCAGTACTTC
cdr3_aa: CASSETGNRVGEQYF